This T cell receptor beta chain comes out of a study of control samples from healthy donors and cancer patients. Germline CDR1 reads KGHSH; CDR2 reads LQKENI. V trimming: 3 bases; J trimming: 5 bases; junction bases outside the gene matches: 2. The CDR3 runs 13 residues. Sequencing was performed with immunoSEQ multiplex PCR; in TCRdb, only in-frame clones are kept and a portion is missing. This sample carries some 150,000 clones, 85% to 95% of them seen once, and the ten largest clones take under 2.5%. The rearrangement links TRBV18 to TRBJ1-2, with 8 bases matching TRBD1. The sample consisted of blood. This TCR came from a middle-aged man in good health. The chain's CDR3 is CASSPGQEYGYTF. For the CDR3, the DNA is TGTGCCAGCTCACCGGGACAGGAGTATGGCTACACCTTC.